The 19 T cell receptor beta chains below all came from one sample that was sequenced in a study of cytomegalovirus exposure and HLA in healthy donors. Both 60 Vbeta primers and 13 Jbeta primers went into the PCR. The repertoire was sequenced with immunoSEQ multiplex PCR; TCRdb's copy has only in-frame clones and lacks some. The table includes fewer than 150,000 clones, more than 65% detected once. Specimen: PBMCs. Receptor source: a human donor in good health.

There are a few counts of this clone. V gene TRBV9 combines with J gene TRBJ2-1; D gene uncertain. V was cut by 0 bases and J by 0 bases, with 7 bases left in between. The length of the CDR3 is 15 residues. CDR1 and CDR2 (germline): SGDLS, YYNGEE. The CDR3 region is CASSVDYGSYNEQFF. The CDR3 DNA follows: TGTGCCAGCAGCGTAGACTATGGCTCCTACAATGAGCAGTTCTTC.

The chain couples TRBV9 to TRBJ1-5; 10 nucleotides agree with TRBD1. The CDR3 is 15 amino acids. After removal of 3 bases from V and 2 bases from J, the junction contained 2 bases not matched to a gene. Germline V gene lookup returns CDR1 SGDLS and CDR2 YYNGEE. DNA for the CDR3: TGTGCCAGCAGCGCGACAGGGGGCGGCAATCAGCCCCAGCATTTT. This encodes CASSATGGGNQPQHF.

This rearrangement joins TRBV19 to TRBJ1-2; 10 bases fit TRBD1. The germline CDR1 and CDR2 sequences are LNHDA and SQIVND (reference sequence). The CDR3 is 15 amino acids. Unmatched junction bases numbered 9, after V lost 9 bases and J lost 2 bases. The CDR3 region is CASRGQGMGNYGYTF. The CDR3 coding sequence is TGTGCCAGCCGGGGACAGGGGATGGGAAACTATGGCTACACCTTC.

Worth noting for this clone: An end of the junction differs from the germline gene, which may be a read error. The chain couples TRBV7-3 to TRBJ2-1; D is ambiguous. Germline V gene data show CDR1 as SGHTA and CDR2 as FQGTGA. The CDR3 is 13 residues long. The CDR3 DNA sequence: TGTGCCAGCAGCTTTGCGGATTACACTGAGCAGTTCTTC. This sequence encodes CASSFADYTEQFF.

This clone was seen a handful of times. The chain is built from TRBV28 and TRBJ2-2; 13 bases agree with TRBD2. With 2 bases clipped from V and 3 bases from J, the junction kept 0 bases outside the gene matches. Germline CDR1 reads MDHEN; CDR2 reads SYDVKM. The CDR3 totals 16 residues. The CDR3 region is CASSLGLAGDTGELFF. The CDR3 region has the DNA TGTGCCAGCAGTTTAGGACTAGCGGGAGACACCGGGGAGCTGTTTTTT.

This clone was counted only a few times. The chain links TRBV2 to TRBJ2-5; 12 bases map to TRBD2. V was pared by 6 bases and J by 3 bases, with 5 bases of the junction left unmatched. Per the germline V gene, CDR1 is SNHLY and CDR2 is FYNNEI. The CDR3 has 15 residues. The CDR3 nucleotides read TGTGCCAGCAGAGATCGGACTAGCGGGAAAGAGACCCAGTACTTC. Translated, it gives CASRDRTSGKETQYF. The full variable domain, in which reference TRBV2 and TRBJ2-5 provide the parts outside the CDR3, is EPEVTQTPSHQVTQMGQEVILRCVPISNHLYFYWYRQILGQKVEFLVSFYNNEISEKSEIFDDQFSVERPDGSNFTLKIRSTKLEDSAMYFCASRDRTSGKETQYFGPGTRLLVL.

V is TRBV2 and J is TRBJ1-3, with TRBD1 matching 9 bases. CDR3 length: 19 amino acids. The V segment lost 0 bases and the J segment 1 base; nucleotides outside the gene matches: 10. Germline CDR1 is SNHLY and CDR2 is FYNNEI. CDR3 nucleotide sequence: TGTGCCAGCAGTGAAGCTAGTGGACAGGGGTTCCCATCTGGAAACACCATATATTTT. This translates into CASSEASGQGFPSGNTIYF.

The chain carries TRBV18 and TRBJ1-6, with D tentatively TRBD1 (5 bases). The CDR3 consists of 16 residues. V lost 0 bases to trimming and J lost 8 bases, with 14 bases between them. CDR1 is KGHSH and CDR2 is LQKENI in the germline V gene. CDR3 sequence: CASSPPRRSGDSPLHF. CDR3 nucleotide sequence: TGTGCCAGCTCACCACCCCGGAGGTCGGGGGATTCACCCCTCCACTTT.

The genes are TRBV9 and TRBJ1-5; tentatively, D is TRBD1 (6 bases). The V end was cut by 4 bases, the J end by 4 bases, with 15 bases between. Germline assignment: CDR1 SGDLS and CDR2 YYNGEE. The CDR3 is 15 residues long. The CDR3 loop is CASSPTGLGNQPQHF. For the CDR3, the DNA is TGTGCCAGCAGCCCTACAGGGCTAGGGAATCAGCCCCAGCATTTT.

The V call is TRBV7-2, the J call TRBJ2-5; D ambiguous. Per the germline V gene, CDR1 is SGHTA and CDR2 is FQGNSA. This CDR3 contains 14 residues. Trimming took 6 bases from V and 2 from J, leaving 13 bases between them. The CDR3 region is CASSIVQRQETQYF. CDR3 bases: TGTGCCAGCAGTATCGTCCAGCGTCAAGAGACCCAGTACTTC. The full variable domain, rest sourced from reference TRBV7-2 and TRBJ2-5, is GAGVSQSPSNKVTEKGKDVELRCDPISGHTALYWYRQSLGQGLEFLIYFQGNSAPDKSGLPSDRFSAERTGGSVSTLTIQRTQQEDSAVYLCASSIVQRQETQYFGPGTRLLVL.

The rearrangement links TRBV28 to TRBJ2-5; tentatively, D is TRBD2 (6 bases). CDR1 and CDR2 from the germline V gene are MDHEN and SYDVKM. V was clipped by 6 bases and J by 5 bases, with 13 bases between them. This CDR3 contains 13 residues. The CDR3 spells CASSSGGWETQYF. In nucleotides, the CDR3 is TGTGCCAGCAGCTCCGGAGGGTGGGAGACCCAGTACTTC.

In DNA form, the CDR3 reads TGCGCCAGCAGCTTGGGCGGGACTAGCGGAAGAGATGAGCAGTTCTTC. It yields the protein CASSLGGTSGRDEQFF. The rearrangement uses TRBV5-1 and TRBJ2-1; 11 bases are a match to TRBD2. This CDR3 comprises 16 residues. Germline assignment: CDR1 SGHRS and CDR2 YFSETQ. V lost 0 bases and J lost 8; bases outside the gene matches: 7.

With respect to this clone: Germline is not matched at one junction end, which may reflect a read error. The V and J genes are TRBV6-1 and TRBJ2-7; tentatively, D is TRBD2 (5 bases). Germline lookup yields CDR1 MNHNS and CDR2 SASEGT. The CDR3 sequence is 15 residues long. CDR3 in amino acids: CASSLDGSGLYEQCF. The CDR3 bases are TGTGCCAGCAGTTTAGATGGTTCCGGACTCTACGAGCAGTGCTTC.

The chain employs TRBV11-2 and TRBJ2-7, with 8 positions matching TRBD2. Looked up from germline, CDR1 is SGHAT and CDR2 is FQNNGV. CDR3 size: 15 residues. The trim removed 5 bases at V and 3 bases at J, leaving 9 bases unmatched. In DNA, the CDR3 is TGTGCCAGCAGCGAGTTATTAGCGGGGATCTACGAGCAGTACTTC. Translated, it gives CASSELLAGIYEQYF.

The CDR3, as DNA: TGTGCCAGTAATGGGGGACTTAGCACAGATACGCAGTATTTT. Translating gives CASNGGLSTDTQYF. The rearrangement uses TRBV19 and TRBJ2-3; D possibly corresponds to TRBD2 (6 bases). The germline V and J ends were trimmed by 7 bases and 0 bases, with 11 bases remaining between them. CDR1 LNHDA and CDR2 SQIVND come from the germline V gene (reference sequence). The CDR3 spans 14 residues.

Turning to this clone: A read error may be the cause here, since a much bigger clone is one base away. The chain couples TRBV28 to TRBJ2-7; 10 bases line up with TRBD1. V was pared by 3 bases and J by 3 bases, with 2 bases of the junction left unmatched. This CDR3 has 14 residues. Looked up from germline, CDR1 is MDHEN and CDR2 is SYDVKM. CDR3 sequence: CASSLGQGNYEQYF. The CDR3 DNA reads TGTGCCAGCAGTTTGGGACAGGGGAACTACGAGCAGTACTTC.

The rearrangement uses TRBV5-1 and TRBJ1-2; 8 bases align to TRBD1. V shed 0 bases, J shed 1 base, and the junction held 11 bases outside the gene matches. The CDR3 has 18 residues. The V gene's germline CDR1 is SGHRS and CDR2 YFSETQ. The CDR3 loop reads CASSLASGQATFNYGYTF. For the CDR3, the DNA is TGCGCCAGCAGCTTGGCCTCGGGACAGGCAACCTTTAACTATGGCTACACCTTC.

This chain connects TRBV11-3 to TRBJ1-4; weak D call: TRBD1 (6 bases). This CDR3 has 13 residues. Germline loops: CDR1 SGHNT, CDR2 YENEEA. Trimming took off 6 bases at V and 8 bases at J, with 13 bases between the two ends. Here the CDR3 reads CASSKQGGEKLFF. As DNA, the CDR3 is TGTGCCAGCAGTAAACAGGGTGGCGAAAAACTGTTTTTT.

The rearrangement uses TRBV6-5 and TRBJ2-7; 11 bases agree with TRBD1. CDR3 length: 15 amino acids. The V segment lost 2 bases and the J segment 3 bases; nucleotides outside the gene matches: 3. Per germline, CDR1 MNHEY and CDR2 SVGAGI. The CDR3 protein is CASSYRDRGIYEQYF. CDR3 nucleotide sequence: TGTGCCAGCAGTTACCGGGACAGGGGGATCTACGAGCAGTACTTC.